The 14 T cell receptor beta chains below were found in one sample sequenced in a study of PD-L1 blockade in urothelial cancer. Documented time point: peripheral blood 6 weeks after treatment start. The protocol was immunoSEQ multiplex PCR, while the TCRdb copy is restricted to in-frame clones and leaves out a portion. This sample has under 85,000 clones, with around 93% found just once. The input for sequencing was PBMCs, taken around atezolizumab (anti-PD-L1) treatment. These TCRs come from a woman older than 75 with urothelial cancer.

This clone was recorded a few times. The genes are TRBV6-6 and TRBJ2-1; possibly TRBD2 for D (6 bases). The CDR3 consists of 14 residues. V lost 7 bases, J lost 4 bases, and 14 bases lay in between. CDR1 and CDR2 (germline): MNHNY, SVGAGI (reference sequence). The CDR3 DNA is TGTGCCAGCAAGGGGCGGGACGGTTACAATGAGCAGTTCTTC. This gives the protein CASKGRDGYNEQFF.

The chain recombines TRBV5-1 with TRBJ2-1; perhaps TRBD2 as D (7 bases). Trimming removed 4 bases from V and 6 bases from J, with 17 bases in between. The CDR3 sequence is 15 residues long. The germline V gene has CDR1 SGHRS and CDR2 YFSETQ. The CDR3 nucleotides are TGCGCCAGCAGCGGAACAGGGAGGGTGGGCAATGAGCAGTTCTTC. It specifies CASSGTGRVGNEQFF.

The V and J genes are TRBV6-4 and TRBJ2-1, with 10 bases identical to TRBD1. Germline CDR1 is MRHNA and CDR2 is SNTAGT. The CDR3 totals 13 residues. V lost 8 bases, J lost 9 bases, and 7 bases stayed unmatched. In nucleotides, the CDR3 is TGTGCCAGCGGTGGACAGGGGGTGGGTGAGCAGTTCTTC. This translates into CASGGQGVGEQFF.

The chain carries TRBV7-3 and TRBJ2-1, with 10 bases identical to TRBD2. The ends lost 5 bases at V and 12 bases at J; junction bases unmatched: 10. The CDR3 consists of 14 residues. CDR1 and CDR2 (germline): SGHTA, FQGTGA. CDR3 sequence (DNA): TGTGCCAGCAGCCCTAGCGGGAGCCCCACGTGGCAGTTCTTC. Amino acids: CASSPSGSPTWQFF.

The chain carries TRBV7-9 and TRBJ2-3, with 15 bases aligning to TRBD2. Germline CDR1 and CDR2: SEHNR and FQNEAQ (reference sequence). The V segment lost 5 bases and the J segment 4 bases; nucleotides outside the gene matches: 13. The CDR3 contains 19 residues. The CDR3 nucleotides are TGTGCCAGCAGCCCTGTGAGGACTAGCGGGAGGGCCGGGGCAGATACGCAGTATTTT. As protein: CASSPVRTSGRAGADTQYF. Using reference TRBV7-9 and TRBJ2-3 for the parts outside the CDR3, the full variable domain is DTGVSQNPRHKITKRGQNVTFRCDPISEHNRLYWYRQTLGQGPEFLTYFQNEAQLEKSRLLSDRFSAERPKGSFSTLEIQRTEQGDSAMYLCASSPVRTSGRAGADTQYFGPGTRLTVL.

This chain uses TRBV4-2 with TRBJ2-3; D call uncertain. Trimming shortened V by 4 bases and J by 4 bases, and 12 bases separated the two germline ends. There are 14 residues in the CDR3. CDR1 and CDR2 (germline): LGHNA, YNFKEQ. The DNA for the CDR3 is TGTGCCAGCAGCCTCGGAGAAGGTGCAGATACGCAGTATTTT. This sequence encodes CASSLGEGADTQYF.

The V call is TRBV15, the J call TRBJ2-1, with 14 bases matching TRBD2. The trim removed 2 bases at V and 7 bases at J, leaving 7 bases unmatched. The CDR3 contains 17 residues. In germline, CDR1 is LNHNV, CDR2 YYDKDF (reference sequence). CDR3 residues: CATSRSGLAGVVNEQFF. The CDR3 DNA sequence: TGTGCCACCAGCAGATCGGGACTAGCGGGAGTGGTGAATGAGCAGTTCTTC.

This chain connects TRBV2 to TRBJ2-1; 14 nucleotides match TRBD2. The CDR3 sequence is 19 residues long. CDR1 and CDR2 from the germline V gene are SNHLY and FYNNEI. Trimming removed 6 bases from V and 0 bases from J; junction bases left unmatched: 10. This CDR3 reads CASRSGTSGRTGSYNEQFF. In nucleotides, the CDR3 is TGTGCCAGCAGATCCGGGACTAGCGGGAGAACCGGCTCCTACAATGAGCAGTTCTTC. Drawing the rest from reference TRBV2 and TRBJ2-1, the complete variable domain is EPEVTQTPSHQVTQMGQEVILRCVPISNHLYFYWYRQILGQKVEFLVSFYNNEISEKSEIFDDQFSVERPDGSNFTLKIRSTKLEDSAMYFCASRSGTSGRTGSYNEQFFGPGTRLTVL.

The V and J genes are TRBV19 and TRBJ2-2; 7 positions agree with TRBD2. Germline assignment: CDR1 LNHDA and CDR2 SQIVND (reference sequence). CDR3 length: 15 amino acids. V shed 3 bases and J 1 base; nucleotides not matched to a gene: 2. The CDR3 nucleotides read TGTGCCAGTAGTATGATAGCGGGGAACACCGGGGAGCTGTTTTTT. Amino acids: CASSMIAGNTGELFF.

This chain uses TRBV14 with TRBJ2-2, with D perhaps matching TRBD1 (5 bases). Germline V gene data show CDR1 as SGHDN and CDR2 as FVKESK. With 1 base removed from V and 6 bases from J, the gap between germline ends came to 6 bases. This CDR3 comprises 13 residues. The CDR3 spells CASSQVRAGELFF. In nucleotides, the CDR3 is TGTGCCAGCAGCCAAGTCAGGGCCGGGGAGCTGTTTTTT.

This chain connects TRBV6-5 to TRBJ1-2; a weak D match, TRBD1 (5 bases). V was shortened by 6 bases and J by 4 bases, with 15 bases between the two germline ends. The CDR3 totals 14 residues. The germline V gene encodes CDR1 MNHEY and CDR2 SVGAGI. In DNA, the CDR3 is TGTGCCAGCAGGGCGACAGAATCCAGCTATGGCTACACCTTC. Translating gives CASRATESSYGYTF.

This clone was picked up a small number of times. The chain couples TRBV18 to TRBJ1-2; 7 bases align to TRBD1. The CDR3 extends over 14 amino acids. CDR1 KGHSH and CDR2 LQKENI come from the germline V gene. V lost 6 bases and J lost 4; bases outside the gene matches: 8. The CDR3 DNA is TGTGCCAGCTCGCCCAACCGGGACAGCTATGGCTACACCTTC. Its protein product is CASSPNRDSYGYTF.

This chain connects TRBV30 to TRBJ2-1, with 12 bases lining up with TRBD2. The CDR3 length is 16 residues. The V segment lost 1 base and the J segment 8 bases; nucleotides outside the gene matches: 9. The germline gives CDR1 GTSNPN, CDR2 SVGIG (reference sequence). DNA of the CDR3: TGTGCCTGGAGTGCGGGGCTAGCGGGAGGGGGGGATGAGCAGTTCTTC. This translates into CAWSAGLAGGGDEQFF.

The chain recombines TRBV4-1 with TRBJ2-3; 8 bases fit TRBD2. Germline V gene data show CDR1 as MGHRA and CDR2 as YSYEKL. The CDR3 spans 16 residues. V lost 2 bases to trimming and J lost 1 base; unmatched junction nucleotides: 5. CDR3 amino acids: CASSQTLAVGTDTQYF. Written as DNA, the CDR3 is TGCGCCAGCAGCCAAACACTAGCGGTCGGCACAGATACGCAGTATTTT.